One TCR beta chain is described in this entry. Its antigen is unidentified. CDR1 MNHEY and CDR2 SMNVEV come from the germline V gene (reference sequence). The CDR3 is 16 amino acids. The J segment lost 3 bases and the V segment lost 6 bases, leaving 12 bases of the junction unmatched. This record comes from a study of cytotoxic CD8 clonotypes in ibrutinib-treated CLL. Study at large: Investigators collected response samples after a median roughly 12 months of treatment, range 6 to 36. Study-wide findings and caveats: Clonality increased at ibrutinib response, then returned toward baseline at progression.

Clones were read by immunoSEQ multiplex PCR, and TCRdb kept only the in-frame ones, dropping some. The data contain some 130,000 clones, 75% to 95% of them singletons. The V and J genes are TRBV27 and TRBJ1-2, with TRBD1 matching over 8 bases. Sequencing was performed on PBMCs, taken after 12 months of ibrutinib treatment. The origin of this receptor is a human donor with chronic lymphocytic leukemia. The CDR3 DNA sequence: TGTGCCAGCAGCCGCCTGGACAGGGCTATGGACTATGGCTACACCTTC. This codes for CASSRLDRAMDYGYTF.